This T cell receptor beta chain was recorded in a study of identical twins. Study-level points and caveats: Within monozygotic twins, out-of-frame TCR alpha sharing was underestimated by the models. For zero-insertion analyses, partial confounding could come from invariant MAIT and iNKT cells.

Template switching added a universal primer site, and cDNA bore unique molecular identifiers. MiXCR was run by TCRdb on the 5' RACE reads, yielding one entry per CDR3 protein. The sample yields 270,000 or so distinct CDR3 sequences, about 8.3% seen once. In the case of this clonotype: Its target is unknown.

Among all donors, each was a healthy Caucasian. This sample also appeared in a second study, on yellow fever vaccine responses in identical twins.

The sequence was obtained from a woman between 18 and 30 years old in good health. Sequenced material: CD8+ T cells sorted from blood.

DNA of the CDR3: TGTGCCAGCAGCTTCGACGTAGCGGGGATATACAATGAGCAGTTCTTC. It is translated as CASSFDVAGIYNEQFF. The chain uses TRBV7-3 and TRBJ2-1, with 8 nucleotides matching TRBD2. This CDR3 is 16 amino acids long. Per the germline V gene, CDR1 is SGHTA and CDR2 is FQGTGA. V gave up 3 bases and J gave up 4 bases; unmatched junction bases: 8.